The 26 T cell receptor beta chains presented below share a single source sample, sequenced in a study of early T cells in non-severe SARS-CoV-2 infection. Via MiXCR, TCRdb re-called the 5' RACE reads, giving one row per CDR3 protein. The table shows about 71,000 distinct CDR3 sequences, with around 12% occurring only once. The sequencing here drew on whole blood, taken at baseline. These receptors originate from an adult who was a healthcare worker with PCR-confirmed SARS-CoV-2 infection or an uninfected control (not recorded which).

In its sample, this clonotype was seen a few times. The rearrangement uses TRBV6-2 or TRBV6-3 and TRBJ2-7, with D perhaps assigned TRBD1 or TRBD2 (5 bases each). There are 14 residues in the CDR3. Looked up from germline, CDR1 is MNHEY and CDR2 is SVGEGT. V was clipped by 4 bases and J by 2 bases, with 12 bases between them. CDR3 DNA: TGTGCCAGCAGTTCAGGGACGGTTACCTACGAGCAGTACTTC. This codes for CASSSGTVTYEQYF.

In its sample, this clonotype was seen a few times. This rearrangement joins TRBV11-2 to TRBJ1-1; D is uncertain. Germline V CDR1 and CDR2: SGHAT, FQNNGV. CDR3 length equals 13 residues. The germline V and J ends were trimmed by 5 bases and 1 base, with 8 bases remaining between them. CDR3 amino acids: CASSIKQNTEAFF. CDR3 in DNA: TGTGCCAGCAGCATAAAACAGAACACTGAAGCTTTCTTT.

A remark on this clonotype: A much larger clonotype is one base distant, so this may be a read error. The V call is TRBV9, the J call TRBJ2-7; D is perhaps TRBD2 (6 bases). The CDR3 length is 15 residues. Germline assignment: CDR1 SGDLS and CDR2 YYNGEE. Here the CDR3 DNA reads TGTGCCAGCGGCGTAGGCGGGGACCCAATCTACGAGCAGTACTTC. This sequence encodes CASGVGGDPIYEQYF.

There are a few counts of this clonotype. The rearrangement links TRBV7-9 to TRBJ1-1; no firm D call. Germline CDR1 reads SEHNR; CDR2 reads FQNEAQ (reference sequence). V lost 4 bases and J lost 3, with 15 bases in between. This CDR3 contains 15 residues. The CDR3 sequence is CASSSPSGGDTEAFF. As DNA, the CDR3 is TGTGCCAGCAGCTCCCCGTCCGGCGGAGACACTGAAGCTTTCTTT. Full variable domain (missing parts from reference TRBV7-9 and TRBJ1-1): DTGVSQNPRHKITKRGQNVTFRCDPISEHNRLYWYRQTLGQGPEFLTYFQNEAQLEKSRLLSDRFSAERPKGSFSTLEIQRTEQGDSAMYLCASSSPSGGDTEAFFGQGTRLTVV.

V gene TRBV28 combines with J gene TRBJ2-3; 12 bases line up with TRBD2. This CDR3 is built from 16 residues. Germline CDR1 and CDR2: MDHEN and SYDVKM. The V and J ends lost 6 bases and 9 bases, in that order; junction bases with no gene match: 13. The CDR3 nucleotides are TGTGCCAGCAGCCGCCGGTCTAGCGGGGGGGCGGGGACGCAGTATTTT. Translation: CASSRRSSGGAGTQYF.

The chain employs TRBV20-1 and TRBJ2-2, with 9 bases fitting TRBD1. The CDR3 loop spans 13 amino acids. Germline-derived CDR1 and CDR2 are DFQATT and SNEGSKA (reference sequence). J was trimmed by 4 bases and V by 4 bases; bases with no gene match: 1. CDR3 in DNA: TGCAGTGCTACGGACAGGGGCACCGGGGAGCTGTTTTTT. Amino acid sequence: CSATDRGTGELFF.

This clonotype showed up just a few times. The chain couples TRBV28 to TRBJ2-3; a possible D gene is TRBD2 (5 bases). Germline V CDR1 and CDR2: MDHEN, SYDVKM. Trimming removed 2 bases from V and 4 bases from J, with 10 bases in between. This CDR3 has 14 residues. The CDR3 sequence: CASSLPGNSDTQYF. The CDR3 bases are TGTGCCAGCAGTTTACCGGGGAACTCAGATACGCAGTATTTT.

This clonotype was recorded at least ten times. CDR3 residues: CASSRGYEQYF. CDR3 in DNA: TGTGCCAGCAGCAGGGGCTACGAGCAGTACTTC. This sequence joins TRBV28 and TRBJ2-7; a weak D match, TRBD1 (6 bases). Germline CDR1 reads MDHEN; CDR2 reads SYDVKM. V lost 6 bases to trimming and J lost 3 bases, with 6 bases between them. This CDR3 contains 11 residues.

V gene TRBV11-2 combines with J gene TRBJ2-7; unclear D gene. Germline-derived CDR1 and CDR2 are SGHAT and FQNNGV. Between the trimmed V and J ends, which lost 5 bases and 3 bases, there was a span of 8 bases. The CDR3 spans 12 residues. CDR3 in DNA: TGTGCCAGCAGCAGGCAGAACTACGAGCAGTACTTC. Translated: CASSRQNYEQYF.

V and J are TRBV20-1 and TRBJ2-3, with TRBD2 as a possible D gene (6 bases). Trimming pared 0 bases from V and 8 bases from J, leaving 21 bases between. Germline lookup yields CDR1 DFQATT and CDR2 SNEGSKA (reference sequence). The CDR3 loop spans 16 amino acids. The CDR3 sequence is CSARDQEGRKRGTQYF. In DNA, the CDR3 is TGCAGTGCTAGAGATCAGGAGGGGCGGAAAAGGGGTACGCAGTATTTT.

J is TRBJ2-2 and V is TRBV7-2; D is uncertain. The CDR3 length is 15 residues. V lost 3 bases and J lost 6, with 14 bases in between. Germline V gene sequence: CDR1 SGHTA, CDR2 FQGNSA. The CDR3: CASSFGLARPGELFF. Here the CDR3 DNA reads TGTGCCAGCAGCTTCGGTTTAGCAAGACCCGGGGAGCTGTTTTTT.

The V gene is TRBV27, the J gene TRBJ2-1; D assignment may be TRBD1 or TRBD2 (5 bases each). Germline values: CDR1 MNHEY, CDR2 SMNVEV (reference sequence). The CDR3 has 13 amino acids. V lost 1 base to trimming and J lost 12 bases, with 13 bases between them. CDR3 DNA sequence: TGTGCCAGCAGTTTATTGAGGGGACGAGGGCAGTTCTTC. It yields the protein CASSLLRGRGQFF.

This clonotype was observed a handful of times. This rearrangement joins TRBV7-3 to TRBJ2-1; 10 bases are a match to TRBD2. With V trimmed by 3 bases and J by 6 bases, 5 bases remained unmatched. Germline V gives CDR1 SGHTA, CDR2 FQGTGA. The CDR3 covers 15 residues. The CDR3 is CASSLLAGDLNEQFF. The CDR3 DNA sequence: TGTGCCAGCAGCTTGCTAGCGGGGGACCTCAATGAGCAGTTCTTC.

This chain connects TRBV28 to TRBJ2-1, with D unclear. The germline gives CDR1 MDHEN, CDR2 SYDVKM. The V end lost 2 bases, the J end lost 6 bases, and 8 bases lay between the germline ends. The CDR3 is made up of 13 amino acids. The CDR3 is CASSLTYRNEQFF. CDR3 bases: TGTGCCAGCAGTTTAACCTACCGCAATGAGCAGTTCTTC. The complete variable domain, with remaining parts taken from reference TRBV28 and TRBJ2-1, reads DVKVTQSSRYLVKRTGEKVFLECVQDMDHENMFWYRQDPGLGLRLIYFSYDVKMKEKGDIPEGYSVSREKKERFSLILESASTNQTSMYLCASSLTYRNEQFFGPGTRLTVL.

In this sample, this clonotype turned up many times. The chain carries TRBV7-6 and TRBJ1-1; no firm D call. Germline V gene lookup returns CDR1 SGHVS and CDR2 FNYEAQ. This CDR3 has 13 residues. V lost 1 base and J 4 bases, leaving 7 bases between the germline ends. The DNA of the CDR3 is TGTGCCAGCAGCTTAGAGCGGGGCACTGAAGCTTTCTTT. This sequence encodes CASSLERGTEAFF.

V and J are TRBV10-1 and TRBJ1-3; no definite D call. V gave up 8 bases and J gave up 0 bases, with 14 bases separating them. The CDR3 has 15 amino acids. Per the germline V gene, CDR1 is WNHNN and CDR2 is SYGVQD (reference sequence). Written as DNA, the CDR3 is TGCGCCAGCTCCTACACCCCATCCTCTGGAAACACCATATATTTT. Its translation: CASSYTPSSGNTIYF.

The rearrangement uses TRBV4-1 and TRBJ1-2, with D possibly matching TRBD1 (6 bases). The CDR3 is made up of 15 amino acids. Germline V lookup: CDR1 MGHRA, CDR2 YSYEKL. V was pared by 4 bases and J by 4 bases, with 16 bases between. The CDR3, as DNA: TGCGCCAGCAGCCCCCGGGGGCGCGGGGGCTATGGCTACACCTTC. This translates into CASSPRGRGGYGYTF.

This clonotype showed up many times. The gene calls are TRBV27 and TRBJ1-2, with D perhaps matching TRBD1 (6 bases). CDR1 and CDR2 from the germline V gene are MNHEY and SMNVEV (reference sequence). This CDR3 contains 12 residues. V was pared by 7 bases and J by 4 bases, with 10 bases between. Here the CDR3 reads CASMGGAYGYTF. In DNA, the CDR3 is TGTGCCAGCATGGGGGGGGCCTATGGCTACACCTTC.

The chain links TRBV10-2 to TRBJ2-7; D might be TRBD1 (6 bases). V lost 7 bases and J 2 bases, leaving 12 bases between the germline ends. This CDR3 is 13 amino acids long. Germline V gene lookup returns CDR1 WSHSY and CDR2 SAAADI. CDR3: CASTLDSPYEQYF. CDR3 nucleotide sequence: TGCGCCAGCACATTGGACAGCCCCTACGAGCAGTACTTC.

This clonotype appeared many times. The CDR3 sequence: CASMGQTRQGYTF. The CDR3 DNA is TGTGCCAGCATGGGACAAACGAGGCAAGGCTACACCTTC. The chain has TRBV7-8 and TRBJ1-2, with TRBD1 as a possible D gene (6 bases). This CDR3 is 13 amino acids long. Germline assignment: CDR1 SGHVS and CDR2 FQNEAQ. The V end was cut by 7 bases, the J end by 8 bases, with 17 bases between.

In its sample, this clonotype was seen a few times. The chain uses TRBV18 and TRBJ2-1; 9 bases match TRBD1. The CDR3 length is 15 residues. Unmatched junction bases numbered 3, after V lost 4 bases and J lost 2 bases. Germline loops: CDR1 KGHSH, CDR2 LQKENI. Here the CDR3 DNA reads TGTGCCAGCTCACAAGGGACAGGGACCTACAATGAGCAGTTCTTC. It specifies CASSQGTGTYNEQFF.

V is TRBV7-8 and J is TRBJ2-5, with unresolved D. The CDR3 spans 13 residues. Per the germline V gene, CDR1 is SGHVS and CDR2 is FQNEAQ. The V and J ends lost 5 bases and 5 bases respectively, with 12 bases between them. The DNA for the CDR3 is TGTGCCAGCAGCAGACCCGCCCGTGAGACCCAGTACTTC. Translation gives CASSRPARETQYF.

This clonotype was seen many times. V gene TRBV29-1 combines with J gene TRBJ2-3; D is ambiguous. Trimming stripped 4 bases from V and 1 base from J, with 9 bases between. Per germline, CDR1 SQVTM and CDR2 ANQGSEA. The CDR3 covers 13 residues. The CDR3 region has the DNA TGCAGCGTTGCCCGCCCCGGCACAGATACGCAGTATTTT. Translation gives CSVARPGTDTQYF.

In this sample, this clonotype turned up a few times. The V call is TRBV12-3 or TRBV12-4, the J call TRBJ2-2, with D hard to call. Trimming took off 3 bases at V and 1 base at J, with 6 bases between the two ends. This CDR3 spans 14 amino acids. The CDR3 region has the DNA TGTGCCAGCAGTTTTCGATTGAACACCGGGGAGCTGTTTTTT. It specifies CASSFRLNTGELFF.

The chain carries TRBV18 and TRBJ1-1; TRBD1 matches 12 bases. This CDR3 has 16 residues. CDR1 is KGHSH and CDR2 is LQKENI in the germline V gene. Trimming cost V 2 bases and J 5 bases; bases outside gene matches: 6. CDR3 region: CASSPGTGGWLTEAFF. The CDR3 bases are TGTGCCAGCTCACCAGGGACAGGGGGCTGGTTAACTGAAGCTTTCTTT.

The gene calls are TRBV6-5 and TRBJ2-2; TRBD2 aligns across 8 bases. After removal of 2 bases from V and 4 bases from J, the junction contained 0 bases not matched to a gene. This CDR3 is built from 14 residues. Germline lookup yields CDR1 MNHEY and CDR2 SVGAGI. The CDR3 here is CASSYSGGTGELFF. The CDR3, as DNA: TGTGCCAGCAGTTACAGCGGGGGCACCGGGGAGCTGTTTTTT.